These 30 T cell receptor beta chains originate from one sample sequenced in a study of blood T cell repertoires in COVID-19. The method was immunoSEQ multiplex PCR; TCRdb's version includes in-frame clones alone and lacks a portion of them. The sample has around 160,000 clones; roughly 89% are singletons. The sequenced material came from PBMCs or T cells enriched from blood (not recorded which). The receptors were sampled from a woman between 50 and 59 years old who had been exposed to COVID-19.

The chain couples TRBV6-5 to TRBJ1-3, with D unclear. The CDR3 runs to 15 residues. Trimming removed 7 bases from V and 2 bases from J, with 15 bases in between. CDR1 and CDR2 from the germline V gene are MNHEY and SVGAGI. Written as DNA, the CDR3 is TGTGCCAGCACCCTGGCGGTGGAGGCTGGAAACACCATATATTTT. Amino acids: CASTLAVEAGNTIYF.

The V gene is TRBV19, the J gene TRBJ2-3; D ambiguous. There are 16 residues in the CDR3. Germline V gene data show CDR1 as LNHDA and CDR2 as SQIVND (reference sequence). The germline V and J ends were trimmed by 3 bases and 1 base, with 14 bases remaining between them. Here the CDR3 DNA reads TGTGCCAGTAGTATTCTAGGCGGTATGGGCACAGATACGCAGTATTTT. Its protein product is CASSILGGMGTDTQYF.

The chain combines TRBV19 with TRBJ2-1; TRBD1 matches 7 bases. CDR3 length: 14 residues. In germline, CDR1 is LNHDA, CDR2 SQIVND (reference sequence). J was trimmed by 8 bases and V by 5 bases; bases with no gene match: 9. The CDR3 region has the DNA TGTGCCAGTAGTTTTCTCGACAGGGACGATGAGCAGTTCTTC. Encoded protein: CASSFLDRDDEQFF.

This clone was counted at least ten times. The chain carries TRBV20-1 and TRBJ1-1; maybe TRBD1 (5 bases). The CDR3 consists of 11 residues. Germline lookup yields CDR1 DFQATT and CDR2 SNEGSKA (reference sequence). The V end was cut by 6 bases, the J end by 5 bases, with 10 bases between. The CDR3 is CSAGQETEAFF. CDR3 sequence (DNA): TGCAGTGCGGGGCAGGAGACTGAAGCTTTCTTT.

The gene calls are TRBV7-5 and TRBJ1-5; TRBD1 is the table's D call, not checked against the DNA. TRBV7-5 is flagged as a pseudogene. This CDR3 comprises 17 residues. The CDR3, as DNA: TGTGCCAGAAGCACCCGACAGGGAAGGTTTAGCAATCAGCCCCAGCATTTT. This encodes CARSTRQGRFSNQPQHF.

This clone was counted a few times. This chain's CDR3 is CASRVDSSPNQPQHF. For the CDR3, the DNA is TGTGCCAGCAGAGTAGACAGCTCCCCCAATCAGCCCCAGCATTTT. The chain carries TRBV6-5 and TRBJ1-5; D may be TRBD1 (5 bases). V lost 6 bases and J 3 bases, leaving 15 bases between the germline ends. CDR1 MNHEY and CDR2 SVGAGI come from the germline V gene. CDR3 length: 15 amino acids.

The chain links TRBV30 to TRBJ2-1; D is ambiguous. This CDR3 comprises 15 residues. Trimming took off 0 bases at V and 0 bases at J, with 9 bases between the two ends. In germline, CDR1 is GTSNPN, CDR2 SVGIG (reference sequence). CDR3 in DNA: TGTGCCTGGAGTGTTGGCCTTCTCTCCTACAATGAGCAGTTCTTC. Translated, it gives CAWSVGLLSYNEQFF. Full variable domain (outside the CDR3, taken from reference TRBV30 and TRBJ2-1): SQTIHQWPATLVQPVGSPLSLECTVEGTSNPNLYWYRQAAGRGLQLLFYSVGIGQISSEVPQNLSASRPQDRQFILSSKKLLLSDSGFYLCAWSVGLLSYNEQFFGPGTRLTVL.

This rearrangement joins TRBV7-6 to TRBJ2-1, with D possibly TRBD2 on 5 matching bases. The V end was cut by 5 bases, the J end by 8 bases, with 25 bases between. Germline V gene lookup returns CDR1 SGHVS and CDR2 FNYEAQ. The CDR3 is 17 residues long. Here the CDR3 reads CASSRLPSSTRSDEQFF. The CDR3 nucleotides are TGTGCCAGCAGCCGCCTCCCATCTAGCACAAGGTCCGATGAGCAGTTCTTC.

V gene TRBV29-1 combines with J gene TRBJ1-2; TRBD1 aligns across 9 bases. This CDR3 has 13 amino acids. Germline V gene data show CDR1 as SQVTM and CDR2 as ANQGSEA. V gave up 7 bases and J gave up 1 base; unmatched junction bases: 4. The CDR3 DNA sequence: TGCAGCGCCCGGGACAGGGATAACTATGGCTACACCTTC. Translated, it gives CSARDRDNYGYTF.

This chain connects TRBV5-1 to TRBJ2-5; TRBD2 agrees at 9 bases. The CDR3 length is 18 residues. The germline gives CDR1 SGHRS, CDR2 YFSETQ. With V trimmed by 3 bases and J by 1 base, 13 bases remained unmatched. This CDR3 is CASSSWGSGSGAQETQYF. Here the CDR3 DNA reads TGCGCCAGCAGCTCGTGGGGTAGCGGGAGTGGGGCCCAAGAGACCCAGTACTTC.

The J gene is TRBJ2-2, the V gene TRBV28, with TRBD2 matching 7 bases. From germline, CDR1 is MDHEN and CDR2 SYDVKM. The J segment lost 4 bases and the V segment lost 7 bases, leaving 6 bases of the junction unmatched. The CDR3 is made up of 14 amino acids. The CDR3 is CASKWGGPTGELFF. The CDR3, as DNA: TGTGCCAGCAAGTGGGGGGGACCCACCGGGGAGCTGTTTTTT.

This rearrangement joins TRBV7-3 to TRBJ1-5, with TRBD1 as a possible D gene (5 bases). This CDR3 is 13 amino acids long. The germline CDR1 and CDR2 sequences are SGHTA and FQGTGA. Trimming took off 0 bases at V and 8 bases at J, with 8 bases between the two ends. The CDR3 region is CASSLTGGEPQHF. For the CDR3, the DNA is TGTGCCAGCAGCTTAACGGGAGGGGAGCCCCAGCATTTT.

This clone was found once. The chain employs TRBV7-3 and TRBJ2-4; maybe TRBD2 (6 bases). Trimming stripped 4 bases from V and 8 bases from J, with 15 bases between. The CDR3 consists of 14 residues. Germline CDR1 is SGHTA and CDR2 is FQGTGA. The CDR3 region has the DNA TGTGCCAGCAGCTCTCTAGCCTCGGGGGACATTCAGTACTTC. This encodes CASSSLASGDIQYF. Combining the CDR3 with reference TRBV7-3 and TRBJ2-4 gives the whole variable domain GAGVSQTPSNKVTEKGKYVELRCDPISGHTALYWYRQSLGQGPEFLIYFQGTGAADDSGLPNDRFFAVRPEGSVSTLKIQRTERGDSAVYLCASSSLASGDIQYFGAGTRLSVL.

The DNA for the CDR3 is TGTGCCTGGAGTGTAAAGCGGGAGCAGTTCTTC. Protein product: CAWSVKREQFF. V is TRBV30 and J is TRBJ2-1; D might be TRBD2 (5 bases). CDR3 length: 11 residues. The V and J ends lost 0 bases and 10 bases respectively, with 7 bases between them. Germline V gene sequence: CDR1 GTSNPN, CDR2 SVGIG (reference sequence). Full variable domain (rest looked up from reference TRBV30 and TRBJ2-1): SQTIHQWPATLVQPVGSPLSLECTVEGTSNPNLYWYRQAAGRGLQLLFYSVGIGQISSEVPQNLSASRPQDRQFILSSKKLLLSDSGFYLCAWSVKREQFFGPGTRLTVL.

V is TRBV24-1 and J is TRBJ2-7; a weak D match, TRBD1 (6 bases). The CDR3 loop spans 12 amino acids. Between the trimmed V and J ends, which lost 4 bases and 9 bases, there was a span of 12 bases. Per the germline V gene, CDR1 is KGHDR and CDR2 is SFDVKD. The CDR3 region has the DNA TGTGCCACCAGTGAGGGGGCTACGAGGCAGTACTTC. It codes for CATSEGATRQYF.

V and J are TRBV5-4 and TRBJ2-7, with 7 bases lining up with TRBD2. The ends lost 2 bases at V and 11 bases at J; junction bases unmatched: 10. Germline-derived CDR1 and CDR2 are SGHNT and YYREEE (reference sequence). CDR3 length equals 13 residues. The CDR3 bases are TGTGCCAGCAGCTTTAGTGCTGTGGGGGGGAAGTACTTC. Residues: CASSFSAVGGKYF.

This rearrangement joins TRBV19 to TRBJ1-6, with D tentatively TRBD1 (6 bases). Per the germline V gene, CDR1 is LNHDA and CDR2 is SQIVND (reference sequence). V was trimmed by 0 bases and J by 9 bases, leaving 12 bases between them. The CDR3 contains 15 residues. The CDR3 region is CASSIEGAETSPLHF. The CDR3 coding sequence is TGTGCCAGTAGTATAGAGGGGGCAGAGACTTCACCCCTCCACTTT.

V usage is TRBV15 and J usage is TRBJ1-2, with a tentative D call TRBD1 (5 bases). The CDR3 contains 16 residues. Trimming stripped 0 bases from V and 5 bases from J, with 16 bases between. Germline V CDR1 and CDR2: LNHNV, YYDKDF (reference sequence). The CDR3 nucleotides read TGTGCCACCAGCAGAGATAGCCAGGGAATGGGATATGGCTACACCTTC. Protein product: CATSRDSQGMGYGYTF.

Details on this clone: Additional DNA sequences in this sample encode the identical CDR3. This chain uses TRBV7-2 with TRBJ2-5; weak D call: TRBD2 (5 bases). The CDR3 length is 14 residues. CDR1 is SGHTA and CDR2 is FQGNSA in the germline V gene. Trimming removed 4 bases at V and 4 bases at J, with 13 bases between. The CDR3 sequence: CASSWVAGGETQYF. DNA for the CDR3: TGTGCCAGCAGCTGGGTAGCTGGAGGAGAGACCCAGTACTTC.

This chain uses TRBV7-9 with TRBJ2-7; D is possibly TRBD1 (6 bases). Trimming cost V 5 bases and J 4 bases, with 15 bases left between them. This CDR3 has 14 residues. CDR1 and CDR2 (germline): SEHNR, FQNEAQ (reference sequence). CDR3 sequence: CASSLFEGTYEQYF. CDR3 coding DNA: TGTGCCAGCAGCCTTTTTGAGGGGACATACGAGCAGTACTTC.

This clone has a single count. The chain employs TRBV5-5 and TRBJ1-5; D may be TRBD1 (6 bases). The V end was cut by 2 bases, the J end by 6 bases, with 12 bases between. Looked up from germline, CDR1 is SGHKS and CDR2 is YYEKEE (reference sequence). The CDR3 is 14 amino acids. CDR3 protein: CASSLQGSSQPQHF. The CDR3 bases are TGTGCCAGCAGCTTACAGGGTTCCTCTCAGCCCCAGCATTTT.

The rearrangement joins TRBV6-1 to TRBJ2-5; D is uncertain. The CDR3 contains 14 residues. V shed 3 bases and J shed 7 bases, with 15 bases lying between them. Germline CDR1 reads MNHNS; CDR2 reads SASEGT. This CDR3 reads CASSDLTTSGTQYF. DNA for the CDR3: TGTGCCAGCAGTGACCTCACTACGTCCGGGACCCAGTACTTC.

The chain recombines TRBV7-2 with TRBJ2-5; 8 bases agree with TRBD2. V dropped 3 bases and J dropped 5; count of bases not matched to a gene: 14. This CDR3 is built from 17 residues. The germline CDR1 and CDR2 sequences are SGHTA and FQGNSA. In DNA, the CDR3 is TGTGCCAGCAGCTTGACTAGCGACAGACCCTTAGGGGAGACCCAGTACTTC. As protein: CASSLTSDRPLGETQYF.

The gene calls are TRBV12-3 or TRBV12-4 and TRBJ1-3, with D possibly being TRBD1 (6 bases). There are 13 residues in the CDR3. The germline V and J ends were trimmed by 5 bases and 2 bases, with 7 bases remaining between them. The CDR3 region is CASSRDTGNTIYF. CDR3 bases: TGTGCCAGCAGTCGGGACACTGGAAACACCATATATTTT.

The chain uses TRBV12-3 or TRBV12-4 and TRBJ1-3, with D maybe TRBD1 (5 bases). The V end lost 6 bases, the J end lost 6 bases, and 9 bases lay between the germline ends. The CDR3 has 12 amino acids. The CDR3 nucleotides are TGTGCCAGCAGGGACAACTCAAACACCATATATTTT. Translation: CASRDNSNTIYF.

This chain uses TRBV19 with TRBJ1-2; 7 bases are shared with TRBD1. V shed 10 bases and J 4 bases; nucleotides not matched to a gene: 6. This CDR3 is built from 12 residues. The germline V gene has CDR1 LNHDA and CDR2 SQIVND (reference sequence). The CDR3 DNA reads as TGTGCCACACGGGACAGCGGCTATGGCTACACCTTC. Protein: CATRDSGYGYTF.

The V and J genes are TRBV14 and TRBJ2-3; a possible D gene is TRBD2 (5 bases). The germline CDR1 and CDR2 sequences are SGHDN and FVKESK. Trimming stripped 8 bases from V and 4 bases from J, with 13 bases between. This CDR3 comprises 13 residues. CDR3 amino acids: CASGRVYPDTQYF. In nucleotides, the CDR3 is TGTGCCAGCGGGCGGGTATACCCAGATACGCAGTATTTT.

The genes are TRBV6-5 and TRBJ1-5, with a possible D match to TRBD1 (6 bases). The V gene lost 7 bases and the J gene lost 4 bases, with 17 bases spanning the gap. The CDR3 extends over 15 amino acids. Germline assignment: CDR1 MNHEY and CDR2 SVGAGI. CDR3 loop: CASTPGAGENQPQHF. CDR3 bases: TGTGCCAGCACCCCAGGGGCAGGGGAAAATCAGCCCCAGCATTTT.

This chain joins TRBV5-1 and TRBJ2-1, with D possibly matching TRBD1 (6 bases). In germline, CDR1 is SGHRS, CDR2 YFSETQ. Trimming shortened V by 6 bases and J by 8 bases, and 18 bases separated the two germline ends. The CDR3 length is 14 residues. The CDR3 DNA sequence: TGCGCCAGCACCCAGATCAGGTCAGGGGATGAGCAGTTCTTC. This codes for CASTQIRSGDEQFF.

As to this clone: A junction end diverges from the germline sequence, so it may reflect a read error. The CDR3 nucleotides are TGTGCCATCAGTGAAACCACCGGGACAGGGGGCTCCAACTTC. Translated: CAISETTGTGGSNF. This chain joins TRBV10-3 and TRBJ1-2, with TRBD1 matching over 12 bases. This CDR3 contains 14 residues. CDR1 and CDR2 (germline): ENHRY, SYGVKD.